The 24 T cell receptor beta chains listed next were all sequenced from one sample in a study of cytomegalovirus exposure and HLA in healthy donors (dated by TCRdb to 2016 to 2017). The library relied on the immunoSEQ multiplex PCR assay. For the multiplex PCR, a mixture combining 60 forward primers for TCR Vbeta segments and 13 reverse primers for TCR Jbeta segments was used. Not all clones reach the TCRdb copy of this immuneACCESS table, which keeps in-frame sequences only. Checked studies attribute under half of the gap to unresolved V genes and leave the rest unexplained. Within this sample are over 100,000 clones, with about 72% of them counted one time only. In total, the top ten clones hold 1.5% of the sample. The source material was PBMCs. The receptor set was obtained from a female donor in good health and CMV-seronegative.

The V call is TRBV5-8, the J call TRBJ2-5, with D uncertain. The J call is doubtful: the DNA matches TRBJ2-7 better. The CDR3 covers 14 residues. Germline assignment: CDR1 SGHTS and CDR2 YDEGEE. The chain's CDR3 is CASSPQTYTYEQYF. The CDR3 DNA reads as TGTGCCAGCAGCCCTCAGACATATACCTACGAGCAGTACTTC.

The chain recombines TRBV18 with TRBJ1-3; D might be TRBD1 (5 bases). In germline, CDR1 is KGHSH, CDR2 LQKENI. The V end was cut by 0 bases, the J end by 4 bases, with 13 bases between. The CDR3 consists of 16 residues. The CDR3 bases are TGTGCCAGCTCACCACCGTGGGACTCGGCCGGAAACACCATATATTTT. Translating it yields CASSPPWDSAGNTIYF.

In this sample, this clone turned up once. The chain recombines TRBV5-8 with TRBJ1-3; no clear D gene. V gave up 4 bases and J gave up 5 bases, with 16 bases separating them. CDR3 length: 15 amino acids. Germline V gene data show CDR1 as SGHTS and CDR2 as YDEGEE. This chain's CDR3 is CASSVTTGGRNTIYF. The CDR3 coding sequence is TGTGCCAGCAGCGTTACGACGGGAGGGAGAAACACCATATATTTT.

CDR3 sequence (DNA): TGTGCCAGCAGCAACTACGAGCAGTACTTC. Translating it yields CASSNYEQYF. The chain uses TRBV28 and TRBJ2-7; no clear D gene. This CDR3 region has 10 residues. V was clipped by 6 bases and J by 3 bases, with 3 bases between them. Germline lookup yields CDR1 MDHEN and CDR2 SYDVKM.

This chain joins TRBV15 and TRBJ1-1; 9 nucleotides align to TRBD1. This CDR3 contains 17 residues. J was trimmed by 4 bases and V by 2 bases; bases with no gene match: 11. Germline CDR1 is LNHNV and CDR2 is YYDKDF (reference sequence). CDR3 amino acids: CATSRPWDRALGTEAFF. CDR3 coding DNA: TGTGCCACCAGCAGACCCTGGGACAGGGCGTTGGGCACTGAAGCTTTCTTT.

The chain links TRBV28 to TRBJ2-7; 8 bases map to TRBD2. The CDR3 extends over 14 amino acids. V gave up 2 bases and J gave up 1 base; unmatched junction bases: 1. Germline CDR1 reads MDHEN; CDR2 reads SYDVKM. The DNA for the CDR3 is TGTGCCAGCAGTTTAAGCGGGGGTTCCTACGAGCAGTACTTC. Translation gives CASSLSGGSYEQYF.

The CDR3 loop is CASSLPNTEAFF. CDR3 DNA: TGTGCCAGCAGTCTCCCGAACACTGAAGCTTTCTTT. The J gene is TRBJ1-1, the V gene TRBV28; D unclear. The CDR3 contains 12 residues. V lost 5 bases and J lost 1, with 5 bases in between. The V gene's germline CDR1 is MDHEN and CDR2 SYDVKM.

The chain couples TRBV4-3 to TRBJ2-7, with TRBD1 as a possible D gene (6 bases). V was cut by 3 bases and J by 2 bases, with 17 bases left in between. The CDR3 contains 16 residues. Germline V lookup: CDR1 LGHNA, CDR2 YSLEER. The CDR3 reads CASSQSPGGQPYEQYF. The CDR3 region has the DNA TGCGCCAGCAGCCAGTCGCCCGGAGGACAGCCCTACGAGCAGTACTTC.

V and J are TRBV7-2 and TRBJ1-2; 8 bases map to TRBD1. Trimming cost V 6 bases and J 8 bases; bases outside gene matches: 8. CDR1 is SGHTA and CDR2 is FQGNSA in the germline V gene. CDR3 length equals 13 residues. CDR3 region: CASSSDRVGGYTF. The DNA of the CDR3 is TGTGCCAGCAGTTCGGACAGGGTGGGGGGCTACACCTTC.

V and J are TRBV7-9 and TRBJ2-6; D possibly corresponds to TRBD1 (6 bases). Trimming removed 6 bases at V and 1 base at J, with 19 bases between. The V gene's germline CDR1 is SEHNR and CDR2 FQNEAQ (reference sequence). The CDR3 contains 18 residues. This CDR3 is CASSHKTGYESGANVLTF. The CDR3 coding sequence is TGTGCCAGCAGTCATAAAACAGGGTATGAGTCTGGGGCCAACGTCCTGACTTTC.

CDR3 in DNA: TGCGCCAGCAGCCAAGACGGCCCTTGGGGGGAGTCGTCCTACGAGCAGTACTTC. It encodes CASSQDGPWGESSYEQYF. V gene TRBV4-3 combines with J gene TRBJ2-7, with D perhaps matching TRBD2 (6 bases). The ends were cut back, 0 bases at V and 1 base at J, with 19 bases in the middle. The CDR3 is 18 amino acids. Germline V gene lookup returns CDR1 LGHNA and CDR2 YSLEER.

The CDR3 DNA reads TGTGCCAGCAGCTTAGGGGGGCCAACTAATGAAAAACTGTTTTTT. Amino acid sequence: CASSLGGPTNEKLFF. The chain combines TRBV7-2 with TRBJ1-4; TRBD1 is a possible D gene (6 bases). The ends were cut back, 1 base at V and 0 bases at J, with 6 bases in the middle. Looked up from germline, CDR1 is SGHTA and CDR2 is FQGNSA. This CDR3 has 15 residues. Using reference TRBV7-2 and TRBJ1-4 for the parts outside the CDR3, the full variable domain is GAGVSQSPSNKVTEKGKDVELRCDPISGHTALYWYRQSLGQGLEFLIYFQGNSAPDKSGLPSDRFSAERTGGSVSTLTIQRTQQEDSAVYLCASSLGGPTNEKLFFGSGTQLSVL.

This clone was counted a single time. The rearrangement links TRBV13 to TRBJ2-2; D ambiguous. The CDR3 covers 15 residues. Per germline, CDR1 PRHDT and CDR2 FYEKMQ (reference sequence). Trimming pared 2 bases from V and 0 bases from J, leaving 7 bases between. The CDR3 loop is CASSLSLANTGELFF. The CDR3 DNA sequence: TGTGCCAGCAGCTTATCTCTCGCGAACACCGGGGAGCTGTTTTTT.

This chain connects TRBV7-3 to TRBJ2-1, with TRBD2 identical over 10 bases. Per germline, CDR1 SGHTA and CDR2 FQGTGA. V shed 4 bases, J shed 7 bases, and the junction held 7 bases outside the gene matches. The CDR3 totals 15 residues. The CDR3 coding sequence is TGTGCCAGCAGCTCGAAGTCGGGACTAGCGAATGAGCAGTTCTTC. Protein: CASSSKSGLANEQFF.

The V call is TRBV30, the J call TRBJ2-1; possibly TRBD1 for D (6 bases). Deletions cut 5 bases from V and 7 bases from J, with 12 bases between. This CDR3 comprises 12 residues. From germline, CDR1 is GTSNPN and CDR2 SVGIG (reference sequence). CDR3 nucleotide sequence: TGTGCCTGGTCAGGACAGTTTAATGAGCAGTTCTTC. Protein sequence: CAWSGQFNEQFF. Together with reference TRBV30 and TRBJ2-1, the CDR3 gives the full variable domain: SQTIHQWPATLVQPVGSPLSLECTVEGTSNPNLYWYRQAAGRGLQLLFYSVGIGQISSEVPQNLSASRPQDRQFILSSKKLLLSDSGFYLCAWSGQFNEQFFGPGTRLTVL.

The CDR3 loop reads CASSYRGATQETQYF. The CDR3 nucleotides read TGTGCCAGCAGTTACCGGGGGGCTACCCAAGAGACCCAGTACTTC. J is TRBJ2-5 and V is TRBV6-5, with D perhaps matching TRBD2 (7 bases). V was clipped by 2 bases and J by 1 base, with 11 bases between them. The CDR3 consists of 15 residues. The germline CDR1 and CDR2 sequences are MNHEY and SVGAGI.

The J gene is TRBJ2-7, the V gene TRBV10-3; 11 positions match TRBD2. Losses at the gene ends were 10 bases for V and 7 bases for J; bases not matched to a gene: 12. Germline CDR1 is ENHRY and CDR2 is SYGVKD. The CDR3 contains 14 residues. The CDR3: CASKVAGGPGEQYF. The DNA of the CDR3 is TGTGCCAGCAAAGTAGCGGGAGGGCCTGGAGAGCAGTACTTC.

The rearrangement uses TRBV27 and TRBJ2-3; D unresolved. The V end was cut by 3 bases, the J end by 2 bases, with 9 bases between. This CDR3 is 14 amino acids long. Germline-derived CDR1 and CDR2 are MNHEY and SMNVEV (reference sequence). CDR3 coding DNA: TGTGCCAGCAGTTTTAGTTCGGTCACAGATACGCAGTATTTT. This sequence encodes CASSFSSVTDTQYF.

The count of this clone is one. This chain connects TRBV6-6 to TRBJ2-7, with D perhaps matching TRBD1 (6 bases). Germline values: CDR1 MNHNY, CDR2 SVGAGI (reference sequence). Trimming took 4 bases from V and 0 from J, leaving 7 bases between them. This CDR3 has 13 amino acids. CDR3 bases: TGTGCCAGCAGTTGGGACAACTCCTACGAGCAGTACTTC. The encoded protein is CASSWDNSYEQYF.

The chain links TRBV6-5 to TRBJ2-3; 7 bases are a match to TRBD2. J lost 2 bases, V lost 6 bases, and 8 bases had no gene match. Germline CDR1 is MNHEY and CDR2 is SVGAGI. The CDR3 loop spans 15 amino acids. The CDR3 region has the DNA TGTGCCAGCAGAGAAAGGGGACTATTCACAGATACGCAGTATTTT. Residues: CASRERGLFTDTQYF.

The chain recombines TRBV9 with TRBJ1-4; D is unclear. CDR1 is SGDLS and CDR2 is YYNGEE in the germline V gene. Trimming removed 0 bases at V and 0 bases at J, with 15 bases between. This CDR3 is 18 amino acids long. The CDR3 protein is CASSVDGRSGATNEKLFF. CDR3 nucleotide sequence: TGTGCCAGCAGCGTAGACGGGAGGAGCGGGGCAACTAATGAAAAACTGTTTTTT.

V is TRBV7-3 and J is TRBJ1-1, with D uncertain. Germline V gives CDR1 SGHTA, CDR2 FQGTGA. V gave up 4 bases and J gave up 0 bases, with 12 bases separating them. The CDR3 totals 15 residues. CDR3 in amino acids: CASSSLTVMNTEAFF. In DNA form, the CDR3 reads TGTGCCAGCAGCTCGCTTACAGTCATGAACACTGAAGCTTTCTTT.

The CDR3, as DNA: TGTGCCAGCAGCACCGGGACTGGTACGGAGCAGTACTTC. This translates into CASSTGTGTEQYF. The V and J genes are TRBV9 and TRBJ2-7, with D perhaps TRBD2 (6 bases). CDR1 SGDLS and CDR2 YYNGEE come from the germline V gene. The CDR3 runs 13 residues. Trimming stripped 4 bases from V and 7 bases from J, with 15 bases between.

V usage is TRBV27 and J usage is TRBJ2-1; a possible D gene is TRBD1 (6 bases). This CDR3 region has 17 residues. With 4 bases removed from V and 6 bases from J, the gap between germline ends came to 22 bases. Looked up from germline, CDR1 is MNHEY and CDR2 is SMNVEV (reference sequence). The CDR3 DNA reads as TGTGCCAGCAGTTCCCCCCCGGGACACAACTTAGCCAATGAGCAGTTCTTC. This translates into CASSSPPGHNLANEQFF.